A selection of T cell receptor beta chains follows, all from one sample in a study of siplizumab effects on memory and regulatory T cells. Assay used: immunoSEQ multiplex PCR; TCRdb lists only in-frame clones, some missing. Found here are about 100,000 clones, less than 95% of them singletons; the top ten hold approximately 1.3%. Sequenced input: non-Treg CD4+ T cells sorted from blood. These TCRs come from a human donor in good health. Each CDR3 is given with its conserved first and last residue. The order of the fields is D gene, clone size, J gene, V gene, CDR3 DNA, CDR3 protein. D genes are given only for firm matches. Some rows have no size entry. The others give once, few or many, or a class for an expanded clone.

d_call: TRBD2; clone_size: -; j_call: TRBJ2-7; v_call: TRBV10-1; cdr3_nt: TGCGCCAGCAGTGAGTCTAGCGGGAGAAGATACGAGCAGTACTTC; cdr3_aa: CASSESSGRRYEQYF
d_call: -; clone_size: -; j_call: TRBJ1-3; v_call: TRBV14; cdr3_nt: TGTGCCAGCAGCCAAGCGGGAAACACCATATATTTT; cdr3_aa: CASSQAGNTIYF
d_call: -; clone_size: -; j_call: TRBJ1-3; v_call: TRBV6-5; cdr3_nt: TGTGCCAGTTCCCCGCGGGTGGGAGGAAACACCATATATTTT; cdr3_aa: CASSPRVGGNTIYF
d_call: -; clone_size: -; j_call: TRBJ1-6; v_call: TRBV7-9; cdr3_nt: TGTGCCAGCAGCTTGACAGACAGTTTCTATTCACCCCTCCACTTT; cdr3_aa: CASSLTDSFYSPLHF
d_call: -; clone_size: -; j_call: TRBJ2-2; v_call: TRBV14; cdr3_nt: TGTGCCAGCAGCCGAAGACTCGAAGCGGGCGGGGAGCTGTTTTTT; cdr3_aa: CASSRRLEAGGELFF
d_call: TRBD1; clone_size: -; j_call: TRBJ2-7; v_call: TRBV7-9; cdr3_nt: TGTGCCAGCAGCTTGTTCACAGGGGGCAAAAACGAGCAGTACTTC; cdr3_aa: CASSLFTGGKNEQYF
d_call: TRBD1; clone_size: -; j_call: TRBJ2-7; v_call: TRBV28; cdr3_nt: TGTGCCAGCAGTTCGGGACAGGACCCCTACGAGCAGTACTTC; cdr3_aa: CASSSGQDPYEQYF
d_call: TRBD1; clone_size: -; j_call: TRBJ2-7; v_call: TRBV28; cdr3_nt: TGTGCCAGCAGCTATCCGGGACAGGGTCCCTACGAGCAGTACTTC; cdr3_aa: CASSYPGQGPYEQYF
d_call: -; clone_size: -; j_call: TRBJ2-1; v_call: TRBV6-4; cdr3_nt: TGTGCCAGCAGTGACTCGGTGACACACCGCTACAATGAGCAGTTCTTC; cdr3_aa: CASSDSVTHRYNEQFF
d_call: TRBD1; clone_size: -; j_call: TRBJ1-1; v_call: TRBV28; cdr3_nt: TGTGCCAGCAGTCCACGGACAGGGGTAGGGACTGAAGCTTTCTTT; cdr3_aa: CASSPRTGVGTEAFF
d_call: -; clone_size: -; j_call: TRBJ1-4; v_call: TRBV4-1; cdr3_nt: TGCGCCAGCAGCCGTCCTTATGAAAAACTGTTTTTT; cdr3_aa: CASSRPYEKLFF
d_call: TRBD2; clone_size: -; j_call: TRBJ2-1; v_call: TRBV7-3; cdr3_nt: TGTGCCAGCAGCTTAGCTGGGACTAGCATCAATGAGCAGTTCTTC; cdr3_aa: CASSLAGTSINEQFF
d_call: -; clone_size: -; j_call: TRBJ2-5; v_call: TRBV11-2; cdr3_nt: TGTGCCAGCAGCTCGGACTCGGCCCAGTACTTC; cdr3_aa: CASSSDSAQYF
d_call: -; clone_size: few; j_call: TRBJ2-3; v_call: TRBV19; cdr3_nt: TGTGCCAGTAGTATCCTGCCAGCCACAGATACGCAGTATTTT; cdr3_aa: CASSILPATDTQYF
d_call: TRBD2; clone_size: -; j_call: TRBJ2-1; v_call: TRBV29-1; cdr3_nt: TGCAGCGTTGATAGAGGTAGCGGGAGGGCCCATGAGCAGTTCTTC; cdr3_aa: CSVDRGSGRAHEQFF
d_call: -; clone_size: once; j_call: TRBJ2-1; v_call: TRBV5-1; cdr3_nt: TGCGCCAGCAGCTTAGTCCCAGGATCCTACAATGAGCAGTTCTTC; cdr3_aa: CASSLVPGSYNEQFF
d_call: -; clone_size: -; j_call: TRBJ2-3; v_call: TRBV11-2; cdr3_nt: TGTGCCAGCAGCTTAGATCTGACAGATACGCAGTATTTT; cdr3_aa: CASSLDLTDTQYF
d_call: TRBD1; clone_size: -; j_call: TRBJ2-4; v_call: TRBV18; cdr3_nt: TGTGCCAGCTCACCACGGGACAGAGACTTAAACATTCAGTACTTC; cdr3_aa: CASSPRDRDLNIQYF
d_call: -; clone_size: -; j_call: TRBJ2-7; v_call: TRBV18; cdr3_nt: TGTGCCAGCTCACCACGCTACGAGCAGTACTTC; cdr3_aa: CASSPRYEQYF
d_call: TRBD1; clone_size: -; j_call: TRBJ1-1; v_call: TRBV19; cdr3_nt: TGTGCCAGTAGCCGGACAGGGAAGGACACTGAAGCTTTCTTT; cdr3_aa: CASSRTGKDTEAFF
d_call: -; clone_size: once; j_call: TRBJ2-3; v_call: TRBV9; cdr3_nt: TGTGCCAGCAGCGTATTCGGGACCATGAGCGATACGCAGTATTTT; cdr3_aa: CASSVFGTMSDTQYF
d_call: -; clone_size: -; j_call: TRBJ2-3; v_call: TRBV15; cdr3_nt: TGTGCCACCAGCAGGGGGTTGGGAAGCACAGATACGCAGTATTTT; cdr3_aa: CATSRGLGSTDTQYF
d_call: TRBD1; clone_size: -; j_call: TRBJ2-5; v_call: TRBV7-6; cdr3_nt: TGTGCCAGCAGCTTAGGGACAGGGGGAGAGACCCAGTACTTC; cdr3_aa: CASSLGTGGETQYF
d_call: TRBD1; clone_size: -; j_call: TRBJ2-7; v_call: TRBV11-1; cdr3_nt: TGTGCCAGCAGCTTATACAGGGGTTCTGTGGGACAGGGGTCCTACGAGCAGTACTTC; cdr3_aa: CASSLYRGSVGQGSYEQYF
d_call: -; clone_size: -; j_call: TRBJ1-1; v_call: TRBV19; cdr3_nt: TGTGCCAGTACCAACCAGGCCGGGGTGAGCACTGAAGCTTTCTTT; cdr3_aa: CASTNQAGVSTEAFF
d_call: -; clone_size: once; j_call: TRBJ1-4; v_call: TRBV18; cdr3_nt: TGTGCCAGCTCACCAGACAGTAATGAAAAACTGTTTTTT; cdr3_aa: CASSPDSNEKLFF
d_call: -; clone_size: -; j_call: TRBJ1-3; v_call: TRBV6-5; cdr3_nt: TGTGCCAGCAGTTACGGCAGGGCAAGTGGAAACACCATATATTTT; cdr3_aa: CASSYGRASGNTIYF
d_call: -; clone_size: -; j_call: TRBJ2-4; v_call: TRBV6-5; cdr3_nt: TGTGCCAGCAGCCGCAATTTAGAAGGGACATACATTCAGTACTTC; cdr3_aa: CASSRNLEGTYIQYF
d_call: TRBD2; clone_size: -; j_call: TRBJ2-7; v_call: TRBV15; cdr3_nt: TGTGCCACCAGGCTAGCGGGAGTTGACGAGCAGTACTTC; cdr3_aa: CATRLAGVDEQYF
d_call: TRBD2; clone_size: -; j_call: TRBJ2-7; v_call: TRBV5-1; cdr3_nt: TGCGCCAGCAGCTTGAGGCTAGCGGGTACCTACGAGCAGTACTTC; cdr3_aa: CASSLRLAGTYEQYF
d_call: -; clone_size: -; j_call: TRBJ2-1; v_call: TRBV2; cdr3_nt: TGTGCCAGCAGTCGACTCCTACAGGGCTCTACGCGCAATGAGCAGTTCTTC; cdr3_aa: CASSRLLQGSTRNEQFF
d_call: -; clone_size: -; j_call: TRBJ1-5; v_call: TRBV7-9; cdr3_nt: TGTGCCAGCAGCCTTAGCAATCAGCCCCAGCATTTT; cdr3_aa: CASSLSNQPQHF
d_call: TRBD1; clone_size: -; j_call: TRBJ2-3; v_call: TRBV7-9; cdr3_nt: TGTGCCTGCACCCGGACAGGGAGTACAGATACGCAGTATTTT; cdr3_aa: CACTRTGSTDTQYF
d_call: -; clone_size: once; j_call: TRBJ2-3; v_call: TRBV30; cdr3_nt: TGTGCCTGGAGCCCCGGGTCAAGGGATACGCAGTATTTT; cdr3_aa: CAWSPGSRDTQYF
d_call: -; clone_size: -; j_call: TRBJ2-5; v_call: TRBV7-7; cdr3_nt: TGTGCTAGCAGCTTAGCCCAGACAGAGACCCAGTACTTC; cdr3_aa: CASSLAQTETQYF
d_call: -; clone_size: -; j_call: TRBJ2-2; v_call: TRBV18; cdr3_nt: TGTGCCAGCTCTCCAACGTCGGTTCATAGCGGGGAGCTGTTTTTT; cdr3_aa: CASSPTSVHSGELFF
d_call: -; clone_size: -; j_call: TRBJ1-1; v_call: TRBV27; cdr3_nt: TGTGCCAGCAGTCCCCAGGTGATAAACACTGAAGCTTTCTTT; cdr3_aa: CASSPQVINTEAFF
d_call: TRBD1; clone_size: -; j_call: TRBJ1-5; v_call: TRBV28; cdr3_nt: TGTGCCAGCAGTTACGTGGACAGGATCAATCAGCCCCAGCATTTT; cdr3_aa: CASSYVDRINQPQHF
d_call: -; clone_size: -; j_call: TRBJ2-7; v_call: TRBV18; cdr3_nt: TGTGCCAGCTCACCAGGGAAATACGAGCAGTACTTC; cdr3_aa: CASSPGKYEQYF
d_call: -; clone_size: -; j_call: TRBJ1-2; v_call: TRBV7-2; cdr3_nt: TGTGCCAGCAGCTTAGGGGGAGGGTCGGCCTATGGCTACACCTTC; cdr3_aa: CASSLGGGSAYGYTF
d_call: TRBD2; clone_size: -; j_call: TRBJ2-3; v_call: TRBV30; cdr3_nt: TGTGCCTGGAGGGTCCAGGGAGGGACGCAGTATTTT; cdr3_aa: CAWRVQGGTQYF
d_call: -; clone_size: -; j_call: TRBJ2-5; v_call: TRBV6-5; cdr3_nt: TGTGCCAGCAGTTCCCCGACGGTCCAAGAGACCCAGTACTTC; cdr3_aa: CASSSPTVQETQYF
d_call: -; clone_size: -; j_call: TRBJ2-7; v_call: TRBV19; cdr3_nt: TGTGCCAGTAGTATAAAGGGGACCGCCTCCTACGAGCAGTACTTC; cdr3_aa: CASSIKGTASYEQYF
d_call: -; clone_size: -; j_call: TRBJ1-1; v_call: TRBV5-4; cdr3_nt: TGTGCCAGCAGCTTTCCCCAGGGCATGAACACTGAAGCTTTCTTT; cdr3_aa: CASSFPQGMNTEAFF